The 20 T cell receptor beta chains below all came from one sample that was sequenced in a study of blood T cell repertoires in COVID-19 (dated by TCRdb to 2020 to 2021). To prepare the library, the immunoSEQ multiplex PCR assay was applied. The table was pulled from immuneACCESS by TCRdb, which kept in-frame rearrangements only. Such tables lose some clones; where checked, under half of the loss comes from unresolved V genes, and the rest has no known cause. The sample records 130,000 or so clones, 82% of which are singletons. The ten largest clonotypes hold roughly 4.3% of the sample. Input material: peripheral blood. These receptors came from a woman aged 70 to 79 with acute or convalescent COVID-19.

This clone was seen a few times. The rearrangement links TRBV2 to TRBJ1-6; 9 nucleotides agree with TRBD1. The CDR3 has 15 residues. V lost 3 bases, J lost 5 bases, and 2 bases stayed unmatched. Per germline, CDR1 SNHLY and CDR2 FYNNEI. CDR3 sequence reads: CASSETGGNNSPLHF. CDR3 sequence (DNA): TGTGCCAGCAGTGAGACAGGGGGGAATAATTCACCCCTCCACTTT.

The V and J genes are TRBV18 and TRBJ2-1, with 7 bases lining up with TRBD1. There are 15 residues in the CDR3. Germline V gene sequence: CDR1 KGHSH, CDR2 LQKENI. The V segment lost 1 base and the J segment 6 bases; nucleotides outside the gene matches: 6. CDR3 in amino acids: CASSPRQGDPNEQFF. The CDR3 bases are TGTGCCAGCTCACCACGACAGGGTGACCCCAATGAGCAGTTCTTC.

The chain employs TRBV9 and TRBJ2-6; 8 bases are shared with TRBD1. Germline CDR1 reads SGDLS; CDR2 reads YYNGEE. There are 19 residues in the CDR3. With V trimmed by 0 bases and J by 2 bases, 10 bases remained unmatched. CDR3 nucleotide sequence: TGTGCCAGCAGCGTAGCGGCCAGGGGGCTTTCTCCTGGGGCCAACGTCCTGACTTTC. Translating it yields CASSVAARGLSPGANVLTF.

This chain links TRBV12-1 with TRBJ1-1; the D call of TRBD1 is as the table states it, not checked on the DNA. TRBV12-1 is a documented pseudogene. This CDR3 has 16 amino acids. CDR3 DNA: TGTGCCAGCAGCTCCAAAGACAGGGGGCTGTCCACTGAAGCTTTCTTT. Protein sequence: CASSSKDRGLSTEAFF.

CDR3 DNA sequence: TGCGCCAGCAGCCAAGCGGGACTAGCCTCCACAGATACGCAGTATTTT. It encodes CASSQAGLASTDTQYF. The rearrangement links TRBV4-3 to TRBJ2-3, with 9 nucleotides matching TRBD2. Germline CDR1 LGHNA, CDR2 YSLEER. The CDR3 is 16 residues long. The trim removed 1 base at V and 2 bases at J, leaving 4 bases unmatched.

This chain joins TRBV29-1 and TRBJ2-3; tentatively, D is TRBD2 (6 bases). Looked up from germline, CDR1 is SQVTM and CDR2 is ANQGSEA. V gave up 1 base and J gave up 5 bases, with 13 bases separating them. The CDR3 loop spans 14 amino acids. CDR3 amino acids: CSVEVRGLLDTQYF. The CDR3 DNA sequence: TGCAGCGTTGAAGTGCGGGGCCTCTTAGATACGCAGTATTTT.

This clone was seen more than once but under ten times. This rearrangement joins TRBV5-8 to TRBJ1-4, with 8 bases that match TRBD1. Losses at the gene ends were 4 bases for V and 8 bases for J; bases not matched to a gene: 10. The CDR3 is 15 amino acids. Germline V lookup: CDR1 SGHTS, CDR2 YDEGEE. CDR3 region: CASSDPQGAGEKLFF. The CDR3 region has the DNA TGTGCCAGCAGCGATCCTCAGGGGGCAGGGGAAAAACTGTTTTTT.

V usage is TRBV6-1 and J usage is TRBJ2-1, with 10 bases aligning to TRBD1. CDR1 is MNHNS and CDR2 is SASEGT in the germline V gene. This CDR3 spans 15 amino acids. V lost 3 bases and J lost 5; bases outside the gene matches: 4. CDR3 in amino acids: CASSEGGQGHNEQFF. CDR3 sequence (DNA): TGTGCCAGCAGTGAGGGGGGACAGGGGCACAATGAGCAGTTCTTC.

The CDR3 loop reads CASSPGEGWVDTQYF. The CDR3 nucleotides read TGTGCCAGCAGTCCGGGGGAGGGTTGGGTGGATACGCAGTATTTT. The chain employs TRBV6-6 and TRBJ2-3, with 7 nucleotides matching TRBD2. J was trimmed by 6 bases and V by 5 bases; bases with no gene match: 11. Germline CDR1 is MNHNY and CDR2 is SVGAGI (reference sequence). The CDR3 loop spans 15 amino acids.

The chain is built from TRBV5-1 and TRBJ1-2; tentatively, D is TRBD1 (6 bases). Trimming removed 2 bases from V and 6 bases from J, with 20 bases in between. The germline V gene has CDR1 SGHRS and CDR2 YFSETQ. This CDR3 contains 16 residues. In DNA, the CDR3 is TGCGCCAGCAGCTTCAAAACGATGACAGGAACTAATGGCTACACCTTC. This codes for CASSFKTMTGTNGYTF.

The rearrangement links TRBV2 to TRBJ1-1; 9 bases fit TRBD1. V lost 6 bases to trimming and J lost 4 bases; unmatched junction nucleotides: 12. Germline CDR1 SNHLY, CDR2 FYNNEI. This CDR3 has 16 residues. CDR3 protein: CASRATGGSRSTEAFF. The DNA of the CDR3 is TGTGCCAGCAGGGCCACAGGGGGCTCAAGGAGCACTGAAGCTTTCTTT.

The V call is TRBV27, the J call TRBJ2-7; 7 nucleotides agree with TRBD2. CDR1 and CDR2 (germline): MNHEY, SMNVEV (reference sequence). The CDR3 is 14 amino acids. Trimming at V came to 2 bases and at J to 6 bases, leaving 7 bases not matched to a gene. CDR3 loop: CASSLQAGLGEQYF. For the CDR3, the DNA is TGTGCCAGCAGTTTACAAGCGGGGTTGGGCGAGCAGTACTTC.

The CDR3: CASSIGGANQPQHF. The CDR3, as DNA: TGTGCCAGTAGTATCGGGGGGGCCAATCAGCCCCAGCATTTT. This chain connects TRBV19 to TRBJ1-5; a possible D gene is TRBD1 (6 bases). Deletions cut 3 bases from V and 3 bases from J, with 9 bases between. The germline gives CDR1 LNHDA, CDR2 SQIVND (reference sequence). The CDR3 length is 14 residues.

This chain joins TRBV4-3 and TRBJ2-3; TRBD2 might be the D (6 bases). V was shortened by 1 base and J by 7 bases, with 9 bases between the two germline ends. CDR3 length equals 13 residues. From germline, CDR1 is LGHNA and CDR2 YSLEER. For the CDR3, the DNA is TGCGCCAGCAGCCAAGGGGGGGAGAATACGCAGTATTTT. Translated, it gives CASSQGGENTQYF.

The chain carries TRBV7-8 and TRBJ2-4, with 13 positions matching TRBD2. The germline CDR1 and CDR2 sequences are SGHVS and FQNEAQ. This CDR3 contains 18 residues. Trimming at V came to 4 bases and at J to 4 bases, leaving 10 bases not matched to a gene. CDR3 DNA: TGTGCCAGCAGCTCTGTCGTGGGACTAGCGGGGCCTAAAAACATTCAGTACTTC. It yields the protein CASSSVVGLAGPKNIQYF.

This clone was seen a handful of times. CDR3 DNA: TGCGCCAGCAGCTTACAGGGGAGTGAGGGCTACACCTTC. Protein sequence: CASSLQGSEGYTF. The rearrangement joins TRBV5-1 to TRBJ1-2, with 7 bases identical to TRBD1. V dropped 2 bases and J dropped 8; count of bases not matched to a gene: 6. CDR3 length equals 13 residues. CDR1 and CDR2 from the germline V gene are SGHRS and YFSETQ.

The chain has TRBV3-1 (or the pseudogene TRBV3-2) and TRBJ1-1; no clear D gene. This CDR3 has 14 amino acids. With 1 base removed from V and 4 bases from J, the gap between germline ends came to 10 bases. CDR1 LGHDT and CDR2 YNNKEL come from the germline V gene (reference sequence). In DNA, the CDR3 is TGTGCCAGCAGCCAAGGACAACAGATCACTGAAGCTTTCTTT. It is translated as CASSQGQQITEAFF.

The chain has TRBV18 and TRBJ1-6; D not resolved. Deletions cut 2 bases from V and 0 bases from J, with 5 bases between. The CDR3 covers 15 residues. Germline V gives CDR1 KGHSH, CDR2 LQKENI. The CDR3 spells CASSPDSSYNSPLHF. The DNA of the CDR3 is TGTGCCAGCTCACCAGATAGCTCCTATAATTCACCCCTCCACTTT.

The V call is TRBV9, the J call TRBJ2-2; 8 positions agree with TRBD1. J lost 7 bases, V lost 0 bases, and 8 bases had no gene match. The CDR3 consists of 16 residues. In germline, CDR1 is SGDLS, CDR2 YYNGEE. CDR3 protein: CASSVDPARGRGELFF. CDR3 DNA sequence: TGTGCCAGCAGCGTAGATCCCGCCAGGGGGCGCGGGGAGCTGTTTTTT.

The rearrangement uses TRBV14 and TRBJ1-1; D possibly corresponds to TRBD1 (6 bases). The CDR3 is made up of 13 amino acids. Per the germline V gene, CDR1 is SGHDN and CDR2 is FVKESK. V lost 5 bases and J lost 10, with 17 bases in between. CDR3 in DNA: TGTGCCAGCAGCTCGACATCAGGGGATTTAGCTTTCTTT. Its protein product is CASSSTSGDLAFF. The whole variable domain, remainder taken from reference TRBV14 and TRBJ1-1, is EAGVTQFPSHSVIEKGQTVTLRCDPISGHDNLYWYRRVMGKEIKFLLHFVKESKQDESGMPNNRFLAERTGGTYSTLKVQPAELEDSGVYFCASSSTSGDLAFFGQGTRLTVV.